The 19 T cell receptor beta chains listed next were all sequenced from one sample in a study of early T cells in non-severe SARS-CoV-2 infection. TCRdb independently ran MiXCR on the 5' RACE reads; one entry per CDR3 protein. The sample lists under 40,000 distinct CDR3 sequences, approximately 5.8% occurring once. Sample: whole blood. These receptors all come from an adult who was a healthcare worker with PCR-confirmed SARS-CoV-2 infection or an uninfected control (not recorded which).

This clonotype has only a few counts. The chain links TRBV11-3 to TRBJ2-1, with 9 nucleotides matching TRBD2. Looked up from germline, CDR1 is SGHNT and CDR2 is YENEEA. CDR3 length: 16 residues. V lost 1 base to trimming and J lost 9 bases; unmatched junction nucleotides: 10. The CDR3 loop is CASSLAPGLAFGEQFF. In DNA form, the CDR3 reads TGTGCCAGCAGCTTAGCGCCGGGACTAGCCTTCGGTGAGCAGTTCTTC. Full variable domain (remainder filled in from reference TRBV11-3 and TRBJ2-1): EAGVVQSPRYKIIEKKQPVAFWCNPISGHNTLYWYLQNLGQGPELLIRYENEEAVDDSQLPKDRFSAERLKGVDSTLKIQPAELGDSAVYLCASSLAPGLAFGEQFFGPGTRLTVL.

This clonotype was seen repeatedly, ten times or more. DNA of the CDR3: TGTGCCACCAGTGACGGGACAGGTGGGCACTCCTACGAGCAGTACTTC. Its protein is CATSDGTGGHSYEQYF. The V and J genes are TRBV15 and TRBJ2-7; 8 bases agree with TRBD1. The CDR3 is 16 amino acids. The V gene's germline CDR1 is LNHNV and CDR2 YYDKDF (reference sequence). V shed 6 bases and J 0 bases; nucleotides not matched to a gene: 10.

The chain is built from TRBV20-1 and TRBJ1-2; 7 bases map to TRBD1. Looked up from germline, CDR1 is DFQATT and CDR2 is SNEGSKA (reference sequence). V was clipped by 3 bases and J by 4 bases; unmatched bases: 5. The CDR3 extends over 13 amino acids. The CDR3 nucleotides read TGCAGTGCTAGCGACAGGGTGGGCTATGGCTACACCTTC. This gives the protein CSASDRVGYGYTF.

This clonotype was seen repeatedly, ten times or more. This chain connects TRBV19 to TRBJ2-5, with unresolved D. This CDR3 contains 13 residues. Germline V lookup: CDR1 LNHDA, CDR2 SQIVND (reference sequence). V shed 5 bases and J shed 2 bases, with 9 bases lying between them. The CDR3 loop is CASSDWSQETQYF. CDR3 sequence (DNA): TGTGCCAGTAGTGACTGGTCGCAAGAGACCCAGTACTTC.

This chain joins TRBV4-1 and TRBJ1-5; D not resolved. The CDR3 consists of 15 residues. Germline-derived CDR1 and CDR2 are MGHRA and YSYEKL. V was clipped by 3 bases and J by 0 bases, with 9 bases between them. DNA of the CDR3: TGCGCCAGCAGCCAGTCCGAATATAGCAATCAGCCCCAGCATTTT. This sequence encodes CASSQSEYSNQPQHF.

The table lists this clonotype with many counts. V and J are TRBV6-6 and TRBJ1-1; no firm D call. Germline lookup yields CDR1 MNHNY and CDR2 SVGAGI (reference sequence). Trimming left V 5 bases short and J 3 bases short, with 13 bases between. The CDR3 sequence is 14 residues long. The CDR3 DNA is TGTGCCAGCAGTCCCAGTGGTGGGGACACTGAAGCTTTCTTT. This codes for CASSPSGGDTEAFF.

J is TRBJ2-4 and V is TRBV7-9, with D tentatively TRBD2 (5 bases). The germline V and J ends were trimmed by 1 base and 8 bases, with 21 bases remaining between them. From germline, CDR1 is SEHNR and CDR2 FQNEAQ (reference sequence). This CDR3 region has 17 residues. CDR3 DNA: TGTGCCAGCAGCTTAGTGGTCCGGGCCCTCGCCGGGGACATTCAGTACTTC. Its protein is CASSLVVRALAGDIQYF.

This clonotype was detected ten times or more. V gene TRBV7-9 combines with J gene TRBJ2-1; TRBD1 is a possible D gene (5 bases). V lost 1 base and J lost 10, with 20 bases in between. The germline gives CDR1 SEHNR, CDR2 FQNEAQ (reference sequence). CDR3 length: 16 amino acids. In nucleotides, the CDR3 is TGTGCCAGCAGCTTAGGACGTCAGGGATTTTTGGGCGAGCAGTTCTTC. Translated: CASSLGRQGFLGEQFF.

This clonotype occurred many times. V is TRBV12-3 or TRBV12-4 and J is TRBJ1-1; 9 bases are a match to TRBD1. J lost 4 bases, V lost 5 bases, and 11 bases had no gene match. This CDR3 is 16 amino acids long. CDR3 protein: CASSTYATGGITEAFF. The CDR3 region has the DNA TGTGCCAGCAGTACCTACGCCACAGGGGGCATCACTGAAGCTTTCTTT.

This clonotype occurred a few times. The CDR3 spells CASSLGPSSGTQYF. Written as DNA, the CDR3 is TGTGCCAGCAGCTTAGGTCCTAGCAGCGGGACCCAGTACTTC. The chain combines TRBV7-2 with TRBJ2-5; TRBD2 might be the D (5 bases). There are 14 residues in the CDR3. Germline assignment: CDR1 SGHTA and CDR2 FQGNSA. V was trimmed by 1 base and J by 7 bases, leaving 13 bases between them.

This clonotype was recorded many times. One junction end does not reproduce the germline sequence, and a read error may be involved. The chain employs TRBV7-7 and TRBJ1-1; D remains ambiguous. This CDR3 contains 13 residues. Germline V lookup: CDR1 SSHAT, CDR2 FNYEAQ (reference sequence). The CDR3 protein is CASSKEYSTEAFF. The CDR3 region has the DNA TGTGCTAGCAGCAAAGAGTATAGCACTGAAGCTTTCTTT.

In its sample, this clonotype was seen many times. This chain connects TRBV6-4 to TRBJ2-3, with D perhaps matching TRBD2 (6 bases). V was clipped by 2 bases and J by 1 base, with 7 bases between them. This CDR3 region has 14 residues. Germline V gene lookup returns CDR1 MRHNA and CDR2 SNTAGT. The CDR3 DNA reads as TGTGCCAGCAGTGACGCTAGCGGCACAGATACGCAGTATTTT. Protein sequence: CASSDASGTDTQYF.

This clonotype was counted many times. The V call is TRBV2, the J call TRBJ2-2; 8 bases match TRBD2. Germline V gene lookup returns CDR1 SNHLY and CDR2 FYNNEI. Losses at the gene ends were 4 bases for V and 5 bases for J; bases not matched to a gene: 3. The CDR3 is 14 residues long. The CDR3 DNA reads as TGTGCCAGCAGTGGGCTAGCGGGTACCGGGGAGCTGTTTTTT. Protein sequence: CASSGLAGTGELFF.

This clonotype was detected many times. The CDR3 DNA reads as TGTGCCAGCAGACCCGAAGTGGCTTCCGGGGAGCTGTTTTTT. It yields the protein CASRPEVASGELFF. V usage is TRBV6-5 and J usage is TRBJ2-2, with D unresolved. This CDR3 has 14 amino acids. V gave up 6 bases and J gave up 6 bases, with 14 bases separating them. From germline, CDR1 is MNHEY and CDR2 SVGAGI.

This clonotype was seen repeatedly, ten times or more. The chain joins TRBV12-3 or TRBV12-4 to TRBJ1-4; no clear D. Deletions cut 1 base from V and 1 base from J, with 4 bases between. The CDR3 covers 14 residues. CDR3 sequence reads: CASSLVGTNEKLFF. The CDR3, as DNA: TGTGCCAGCAGTTTAGTAGGAACTAATGAAAAACTGTTTTTT.

This clonotype came up many times. The chain links TRBV13 to TRBJ2-5, with 13 bases aligning to TRBD2. V lost 5 bases to trimming and J lost 4 bases; unmatched junction nucleotides: 4. The CDR3 totals 15 residues. Germline V lookup: CDR1 PRHDT, CDR2 FYEKMQ (reference sequence). CDR3 residues: CASSVRLAGGETQYF. The CDR3 DNA reads as TGTGCCAGCAGCGTAAGACTAGCGGGAGGAGAGACCCAGTACTTC.

This chain links TRBV7-2 with TRBJ2-7; TRBD2 agrees at 9 bases. There are 18 residues in the CDR3. V was pared by 2 bases and J by 4 bases, with 15 bases of the junction left unmatched. Germline CDR1 is SGHTA and CDR2 is FQGNSA. CDR3 nucleotide sequence: TGTGCCAGCAGCTTAATTTCTCCTTTCGCTAGCGGGGAGTACGAGCAGTACTTC. This sequence encodes CASSLISPFASGEYEQYF.

The table lists this clonotype with many counts. This chain joins TRBV2 and TRBJ1-6; 7 bases align to TRBD1. Germline V CDR1 and CDR2: SNHLY, FYNNEI. J was trimmed by 6 bases and V by 3 bases; bases with no gene match: 2. This CDR3 region has 14 residues. The chain's CDR3 is CASSDPGGNSPLHF. The CDR3 DNA reads TGTGCCAGCAGTGATCCAGGGGGTAATTCACCCCTCCACTTT.

This clonotype was picked up many times. V usage is TRBV9 and J usage is TRBJ1-4; D remains ambiguous. The CDR3 is 14 amino acids. V was trimmed by 0 bases and J by 0 bases, leaving 3 bases between them. Germline lookup yields CDR1 SGDLS and CDR2 YYNGEE. The CDR3 DNA follows: TGTGCCAGCAGCGTAGGGTCAACTAATGAAAAACTGTTTTTT. It specifies CASSVGSTNEKLFF.